One T cell receptor (beta chain) is described in this entry. This clonotype was counted ten times or more. Its antigen remains unidentified. No quality values exist for individual bases; no much larger clone is one base distant. After removal of 7 bases from V and 1 base from J, the junction retains 9 bases not matched to a gene. CDR3 length: 15 amino acids, cysteine to phenylalanine. Only CDR3 DNA is held: 45 bases, read in frame from base 1. Reading the germline V gene gives CDR1 MDHEN and CDR2 SYDVKM. The data originate from a study of naive and memory T cell subsets (dated 2017 in TCRdb). About the investigation overall: The study applied an open-source, UMI-based TCR alpha and beta sequencing pipeline to sorted naive and memory peripheral blood T cell subsets. The results of the functional CMV T cell responses matched the IgG serology results in every case. RNA was DNase-treated and reverse transcribed with TCR constant-region primers, mostly using SuperScript III.

From the second PCR step on, the TCR alpha and beta chain libraries were amplified in separate reactions. The CMV status of each donor was determined by measuring IFNgamma production from CD4+ T cells after fresh PBMCs had been stimulated overnight with CMV viral lysate. CD4 T cells were positively selected with Miltenyi beads, followed by positive selection of CD8 T cells from the CD4-negative fraction. Cells stained for CD3, CD4, CD8, CD45RA, CD27 and a live/dead dye were sorted on a BD Aria II into four subsets by CD45RA and CD27. A few healthy volunteers provided blood, and the blood of each volunteer was split into CD4 and CD8 T cells and then into four differentiation subsets. About 0.13 L of peripheral blood was collected from each donor, and PBMC were isolated from the blood using Ficoll-Paque PLUS density-gradient centrifugation. Sorted cells were lysed in RLT buffer, after which RNA was extracted using a Qiagen RNeasy kit and stored at -80 degrees C.

Paper-wide results and their limitations: Each clonotype was defined as a single alpha or beta chain sequence rather than as a paired alpha/beta receptor. The repertoire findings for the naive and memory subsets could not be validated against a ground truth because none was available. RNA-based TCR counts may be influenced by expression changes linked to T cell activation and differentiation. In both CD4 and CD8 cells, a rise in Gini index and a fall in Shannon and inverse Simpson diversity were observed from naive through CM, EM and EMRA. Following error correction, more than 85% of naive TCR sequences occurred only once, which made naive abundance distributions much steeper than those of memory subsets. TCR abundance followed a power law whose exponent differed between naive and memory subsets but was consistent across the three individuals. Naive repertoires, especially CD8, contained a few larger clonotypes, possibly memory cells re-expressing CD45RA.

Libraries were constructed by UMI-ligation and nested PCR. The beta constant-region primer consisted of an equimolar mixture of two oligonucleotides that together covered TRBC1 and TRBC2. A single-stranded oligonucleotide carrying the SP2 primer and a 12-nucleotide UMI was ligated to the 3' end of the cDNA by T4 RNA ligase 1. Four rounds of PCR, combining the SP2 primer with nested alpha and beta constant-region primers, were used to amplify the ligated cDNA. The ligation reaction was incubated at 16°C for about 18-25 hours. PCR2 was usually performed as a SYBR Green qPCR and halted at a preset threshold so that over-amplification would not occur. All purifications after the first were performed with Agencourt AMPure XP magnetic beads. Libraries were quantified by Qubit and checked on a TapeStation, where a main peak was expected near 650 bp. Pooled libraries were sequenced on an Illumina MiSeq using v2 2x251 paired-end kits, and typically 1-2 million reads were obtained per sample. Each sample was pooled at approximately 4.3 nM, and roughly 4.5-8% PhiX was included to help cluster recognition. The paper's data handling went like this. Decombinator assigned V and J genes to Demultiplexor-processed FASTQ reads by tag matching, allowing a single base-pair mismatch. Collapsinator used UMIs to correct both sequencing errors and frequency errors arising from PCR heterogeneity. TCRs were translated and CDR3s were extracted from the conserved cysteine to the FGXG phenylalanine by CDR3Translator, with non-productive sequences being flagged. Gini, Shannon entropy and inverse Simpson indices were calculated on repertoires that had been subsampled to equal numbers of UMI-defined TCRs. Power-law fits to clonotype abundance distributions were performed by maximum likelihood within the linear range. For one naive CD8 sample, the pipeline and MIGEC produced similar UMI counts, unique TCR numbers and clonal distributions. In one analysis, naive TCRs that were also found in any memory subset of the same donor were excluded from the naive repertoire. A set of 7,322 CMV-associated CDR3 sequences, compiled from VDJdb and a published dataset, was used to search the repertoires. The public reads were quality trimmed at Q25 with fastp and then assembled into clones with MiXCR by TCRdb, keeping productive beta chains. Duplicate CDR3 protein sequences are folded into a single record with the most common DNA and genes. The V and J calls were determined by TCRdb, not by the authors. For this sample there are about 150,000 distinct CDR3 sequences; over 15% appear just once. The ten largest make up about 0.13% of the sample.

Sequencing input: naive CD4+ T cells from blood. The cell subset or site tag for this specimen amounts to: naive T cells, CD45RA high CD27+. The chain uses TRBV28 and TRBJ1-2; 7 junctional bases match TRBD1. The TCR was taken from a human donor in good health. The CDR3 has the sequence CASISGPGGNYGYTF. In nucleotide form, the sequence is TGTGCCAGCATTTCCGGGCCAGGGGGTAACTATGGCTACACCTTC.